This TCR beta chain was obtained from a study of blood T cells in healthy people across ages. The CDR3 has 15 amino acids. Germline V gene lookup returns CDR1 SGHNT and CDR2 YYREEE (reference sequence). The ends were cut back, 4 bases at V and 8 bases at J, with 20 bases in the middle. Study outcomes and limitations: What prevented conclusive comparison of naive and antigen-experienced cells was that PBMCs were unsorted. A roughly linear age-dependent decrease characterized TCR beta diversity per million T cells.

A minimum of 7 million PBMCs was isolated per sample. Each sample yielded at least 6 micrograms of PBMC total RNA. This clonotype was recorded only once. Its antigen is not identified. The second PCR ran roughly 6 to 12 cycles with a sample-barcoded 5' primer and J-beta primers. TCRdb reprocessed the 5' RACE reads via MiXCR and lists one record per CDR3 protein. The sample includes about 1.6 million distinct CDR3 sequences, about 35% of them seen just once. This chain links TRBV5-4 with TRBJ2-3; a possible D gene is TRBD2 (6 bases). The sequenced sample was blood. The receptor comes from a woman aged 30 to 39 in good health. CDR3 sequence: CASSKDRTPGGTQYF. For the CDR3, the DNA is TGTGCCAGCAGCAAGGACCGGACACCCGGGGGTACGCAGTATTTT.